A single sample is the source of the 19 T cell receptor beta chains below, sequenced in a study of human T cells and chemical hapten exposure. Time point meaning: patch test 1, 2 weeks after DPC sensitization. This sample's treatment: therapeutic diphenylcyclopropenone sensitization with weekly scalp DPC. TCRdb re-analysed the RACE reads in MiXCR, keeping a single row per CDR3 protein. The sample records more than 65,000 distinct CDR3 sequences, approximately 8% being singletons. The input for sequencing was whole blood, taken in connection with sensitization to the hapten diphenylcyclopropenone (DPC). The receptors derive from a woman aged 25 to 39 with alopecia areata. Some clones in this sample may be carry-over from other donors' samples.

The chain combines TRBV2 with TRBJ1-5; no firm D call. V lost 8 bases and J 4 bases, leaving 24 bases between the germline ends. This CDR3 comprises 17 residues. Germline lookup yields CDR1 SNHLY and CDR2 FYNNEI. DNA for the CDR3: TGTGCCAGCCAGGATCCGGACCTAGTGGGATTTAATCAGCCCCAGCATTTT. Its translation: CASQDPDLVGFNQPQHF.

The chain couples TRBV7-2 to TRBJ1-1; 7 nucleotides align to TRBD1. The CDR3 has 14 amino acids. The ends lost 6 bases at V and 3 bases at J; junction bases unmatched: 7. Germline V gives CDR1 SGHTA, CDR2 FQGNSA. This CDR3 is CASSLQGEDTEAFF. For the CDR3, the DNA is TGTGCCAGCAGTCTCCAGGGGGAAGACACTGAAGCTTTCTTT. The whole variable domain, filled in from reference TRBV7-2 and TRBJ1-1, reads GAGVSQSPSNKVTEKGKDVELRCDPISGHTALYWYRQSLGQGLEFLIYFQGNSAPDKSGLPSDRFSAERTGGSVSTLTIQRTQQEDSAVYLCASSLQGEDTEAFFGQGTRLTVV.

This clonotype was counted ten times or more. This chain links TRBV27 with TRBJ1-4, with 7 positions matching TRBD1. V lost 6 bases, J lost 2 bases, and 6 bases stayed unmatched. The germline V gene encodes CDR1 MNHEY and CDR2 SMNVEV (reference sequence). This CDR3 is 15 amino acids long. Here the CDR3 DNA reads TGTGCCAGCAGCCAGGGGGTTGTCACTAATGAAAAACTGTTTTTT. Its protein is CASSQGVVTNEKLFF.

V usage is TRBV18 and J usage is TRBJ1-6; D possibly corresponds to TRBD1 (6 bases). V was shortened by 6 bases and J by 10 bases, with 19 bases between the two germline ends. CDR1 is KGHSH, CDR2 LQKENI, per germline. The CDR3 runs 15 residues. CDR3 amino acids: CASSLNAGERSPLHF. DNA for the CDR3: TGTGCCAGCTCCCTAAACGCAGGGGAAAGGTCACCCCTCCACTTT.

The V gene is TRBV5-1, the J gene TRBJ1-1; unclear D gene. Germline V CDR1 and CDR2: SGHRS, YFSETQ. The length of the CDR3 is 14 residues. The V gene lost 8 bases and the J gene lost 0 bases, with 14 bases spanning the gap. The CDR3 DNA reads TGCGCCAGTGCCCCCACTGGACTGAACACTGAAGCTTTCTTT. As protein: CASAPTGLNTEAFF.

Ten or more counts support this clonotype. The genes are TRBV29-1 and TRBJ1-1; 7 bases map to TRBD1. CDR3 length equals 14 residues. Germline V lookup: CDR1 SQVTM, CDR2 ANQGSEA. V shed 4 bases and J 5 bases; nucleotides not matched to a gene: 10. As DNA, the CDR3 is TGCAGCGTTGGGGTAGGGGGCCGGGATACTGAAGCTTTCTTT. Translated: CSVGVGGRDTEAFF.

This chain links TRBV4-2 with TRBJ1-2; 7 nucleotides align to TRBD1. Trimming took 1 base from V and 10 from J; bases not matched to a gene: 12. The length of the CDR3 is 15 residues. CDR1 is LGHNA and CDR2 is YNFKEQ in the germline V gene. CDR3 coding DNA: TGTGCCAGCAGCCAAGGTCGACAGGGATGTGATTCCTACACCTTC. Encoded protein: CASSQGRQGCDSYTF.

This clonotype turned up a few times. This chain links TRBV5-5 with TRBJ2-7, with 12 bases aligning to TRBD1. The ends lost 7 bases at V and 2 bases at J; junction bases unmatched: 7. The germline gives CDR1 SGHKS, CDR2 YYEKEE (reference sequence). The CDR3 covers 15 residues. The CDR3 is CASAPRDRGPYEQYF. The DNA of the CDR3 is TGTGCCAGCGCCCCCCGGGACAGGGGGCCCTACGAGCAGTACTTC. The full variable domain, rest sourced from reference TRBV5-5 and TRBJ2-7, is DAGVTQSPTHLIKTRGQQVTLRCSPISGHKSVSWYQQVLGQGPQFIFQYYEKEERGRGNFPDRFSARQFPNYSSELNVNALLLGDSALYLCASAPRDRGPYEQYFGPGTRLTVT.

This clonotype came up a few times. The chain has TRBV5-4 and TRBJ1-1; 7 bases align to TRBD1. This CDR3 region has 14 residues. V dropped 4 bases and J dropped 4; count of bases not matched to a gene: 7. Per the germline V gene, CDR1 is SGHNT and CDR2 is YYREEE (reference sequence). CDR3 sequence (DNA): TGTGCCAGCAGCAACAGACAGGGATTCACTGAAGCTTTCTTT. Translation gives CASSNRQGFTEAFF.

This clonotype was counted many times. The chain couples TRBV2 to TRBJ1-1, with D unclear. Germline assignment: CDR1 SNHLY and CDR2 FYNNEI. The CDR3 loop spans 11 amino acids. V shed 6 bases and J shed 1 base, with 3 bases lying between them. The CDR3 coding sequence is TGTGCCAGCAGCCGGAACACTGAAGCTTTCTTT. It is translated as CASSRNTEAFF.

This clonotype has ten or more counts. This chain connects TRBV18 to TRBJ1-2, with D maybe TRBD1 (6 bases). V was pared by 6 bases and J by 0 bases, with 20 bases between. CDR1 is KGHSH and CDR2 is LQKENI in the germline V gene. The CDR3 sequence is 17 residues long. CDR3 loop: CASSQQGRQDSNYGYTF. The CDR3 nucleotides are TGTGCCAGCTCCCAACAGGGAAGACAAGATTCTAACTATGGCTACACCTTC.

This rearrangement joins TRBV24-1 to TRBJ2-2; D not certain. Germline loops: CDR1 KGHDR, CDR2 SFDVKD. The CDR3 covers 13 residues. V lost 8 bases to trimming and J lost 0 bases, with 6 bases between them. The CDR3 nucleotides read TGTGCCACCAAGGACCCGAACACCGGGGAGCTGTTTTTT. Protein product: CATKDPNTGELFF.

This clonotype was observed many times. The chain has TRBV6-5 and TRBJ2-3; TRBD1 agrees at 7 bases. V was pared by 3 bases and J by 3 bases, with 6 bases of the junction left unmatched. The CDR3 totals 15 residues. CDR1 and CDR2 from the germline V gene are MNHEY and SVGAGI. The CDR3: CASSYSGTETDTQYF. The CDR3, as DNA: TGTGCCAGCAGTTATTCCGGGACAGAAACAGATACGCAGTATTTT.

This clonotype was detected ten times or more. The genes are TRBV11-1 and TRBJ2-3; TRBD2 matches 10 bases. Germline V lookup: CDR1 SGHAT, CDR2 FQDESV (reference sequence). CDR3 length: 14 amino acids. V gave up 7 bases and J gave up 3 bases; unmatched junction bases: 4. CDR3 sequence: CASTSTSGTDTQYF. The CDR3 DNA sequence: TGTGCCAGCACCTCGACTAGCGGGACAGATACGCAGTATTTT.

This clonotype was observed a handful of times. The chain carries TRBV29-1 and TRBJ2-1; 8 nucleotides align to TRBD2. This CDR3 spans 13 amino acids. Germline V CDR1 and CDR2: SQVTM, ANQGSEA. Trimming removed 7 bases from V and 10 bases from J; junction bases left unmatched: 12. The CDR3 region is CSAHSGTKEEQFF. The DNA for the CDR3 is TGCAGCGCCCATAGCGGGACCAAAGAGGAGCAGTTCTTC.

In nucleotides, the CDR3 is TGTGCCAGTAGTCTAAGGACAGATAGCAATCAGCCCCAGCATTTT. Its translation: CASSLRTDSNQPQHF. The chain is built from TRBV19 and TRBJ1-5; possible D gene TRBD1, 6 bases. The germline CDR1 and CDR2 sequences are LNHDA and SQIVND (reference sequence). The CDR3 runs to 15 residues. Trimming took off 5 bases at V and 0 bases at J, with 11 bases between the two ends.

This clonotype occurred many times. The chain links TRBV12-3 or TRBV12-4 to TRBJ2-3; 9 nucleotides match TRBD2. CDR3 length: 17 residues. V shed 2 bases and J 0 bases; nucleotides not matched to a gene: 6. The CDR3 here is CASSLRRGGLSTDTQYF. DNA for the CDR3: TGTGCCAGCAGTTTAAGGCGGGGGGGCCTGAGCACAGATACGCAGTATTTT.

This clonotype turned up a few times. This rearrangement joins TRBV2 to TRBJ1-5; D unclear. Trimming shortened V by 5 bases and J by 2 bases, and 16 bases separated the two germline ends. CDR1 and CDR2 (germline): SNHLY, FYNNEI. The CDR3 loop spans 16 amino acids. CDR3 in DNA: TGTGCCAGCAGTATCGGGGAGGGCGCGGGCAATCAGCCCCAGCATTTT. It codes for CASSIGEGAGNQPQHF. Together with reference TRBV2 and TRBJ1-5, the CDR3 gives the full variable domain: EPEVTQTPSHQVTQMGQEVILRCVPISNHLYFYWYRQILGQKVEFLVSFYNNEISEKSEIFDDQFSVERPDGSNFTLKIRSTKLEDSAMYFCASSIGEGAGNQPQHFGDGTRLSIL.

The chain carries TRBV9 and TRBJ1-2; D is undetermined. Per the germline V gene, CDR1 is SGDLS and CDR2 is YYNGEE. V dropped 0 bases and J dropped 4 bases, with 13 bases sitting between them. This CDR3 comprises 15 residues. DNA of the CDR3: TGTGCCAGCAGCGTAGGCCCCGAAGTCCTCTATGGCTACACCTTC. It translates to CASSVGPEVLYGYTF.